The 6 T cell receptor beta chains below all came from one sample that was sequenced in a study of beta chain features in type 1 diabetes. Sequenced material consisted of expressed TCRB transcripts (all of the isolated RNA was reverse transcribed). Produced via immunoSEQ multiplex PCR; TCRdb's table is partial and in-frame only. The data show around 340,000 clones, with 7.5% to 9% seen just once and less than 0.45% held by the top ten. Source material: central memory CD4+ T cells from blood. These TCRs come from a young woman in good health.

This clone was seen at least ten times. The chain is built from TRBV10-3 and TRBJ2-5, with D possibly being TRBD2 (5 bases). The germline CDR1 and CDR2 sequences are ENHRY and SYGVKD. CDR3 size: 14 residues. V lost 2 bases and J lost 7, with 14 bases in between. The CDR3 coding sequence is TGTGCCATCAGTGAGGCGACGGGGTTGGGGACCCAGTACTTC. Amino acid sequence: CAISEATGLGTQYF.

This clone was observed a few times. V is TRBV4-2 and J is TRBJ2-1; D may be TRBD2 (6 bases). Trimming took 4 bases from V and 6 from J, leaving 13 bases between them. CDR3 size: 14 residues. Germline CDR1 and CDR2: LGHNA and YNFKEQ. CDR3 sequence (DNA): TGTGCCAGCAGCCCCCGAGGACTAACCAATGAGCAGTTCTTC. Protein product: CASSPRGLTNEQFF.

The chain couples TRBV6-5 to TRBJ2-6; D is perhaps TRBD1 or TRBD2 (6 bases each). The germline V gene encodes CDR1 MNHEY and CDR2 SVGAGI. Deletions cut 2 bases from V and 2 bases from J, with 7 bases between. The CDR3 loop spans 15 amino acids. CDR3 in amino acids: CASSYGGPGANVLTF. In nucleotides, the CDR3 is TGTGCCAGCAGTTACGGGGGGCCTGGGGCCAACGTCCTGACTTTC.

This clone was seen a few times. The rearrangement links TRBV7-2 to TRBJ2-5, with TRBD2 matching over 8 bases. The CDR3 has 19 residues. Germline V gene sequence: CDR1 SGHTA, CDR2 FQGNSA. The ends lost 0 bases at V and 0 bases at J; junction bases unmatched: 12. The CDR3 bases are TGTGCCAGCAGCTTAGCCCCCGGGAGGGTACCTCTGTACCAAGAGACCCAGTACTTC. Its translation is CASSLAPGRVPLYQETQYF. The variable domain in full, completed from reference TRBV7-2 and TRBJ2-5, reads GAGVSQSPSNKVTEKGKDVELRCDPISGHTALYWYRQSLGQGLEFLIYFQGNSAPDKSGLPSDRFSAERTGGSVSTLTIQRTQQEDSAVYLCASSLAPGRVPLYQETQYFGPGTRLLVL.

The V call is TRBV28, the J call TRBJ2-7; 8 bases line up with TRBD2. Trimming took 7 bases from V and 6 from J; bases not matched to a gene: 17. This CDR3 is built from 16 residues. Looked up from germline, CDR1 is MDHEN and CDR2 is SYDVKM. Written as DNA, the CDR3 is TGTGCCAGCACCTTGCGGGGGGCGGGAAGGAAGGGCGAGCAGTACTTC. Translated, it gives CASTLRGAGRKGEQYF.

V gene TRBV6-5 combines with J gene TRBJ2-3; D is uncertain. The V end lost 7 bases, the J end lost 5 bases, and 13 bases lay between the germline ends. The CDR3 is 13 residues long. Germline assignment: CDR1 MNHEY and CDR2 SVGAGI. The CDR3 protein is CASNDGLGDTQYF. For the CDR3, the DNA is TGTGCCAGCAATGACGGTTTAGGAGATACGCAGTATTTT.